The 22 T cell receptor beta chains listed next were all sequenced from one sample in a study of blood T cell repertoires in COVID-19. Only in-frame clones appear in the TCRdb table, and some are missing; sequencing was by immunoSEQ multiplex PCR. This sample yields 300,000 to 350,000 clones, of which around nine tenths are seen a single time; just over 1% belongs to the top ten. The source material was PBMCs or T cells enriched from blood (not recorded which). Every receptor here comes from a woman under 40 who had been exposed to COVID-19.

The rearrangement links TRBV7-2 to TRBJ2-3; D is possibly TRBD2 (6 bases). The CDR3 runs 16 residues. The germline CDR1 and CDR2 sequences are SGHTA and FQGNSA. Trimming removed 2 bases from V and 4 bases from J, with 16 bases in between. This chain's CDR3 is CASSLRTTRRADTQYF. CDR3 DNA sequence: TGTGCCAGCAGCTTAAGGACTACTAGGAGGGCAGATACGCAGTATTTT.

This clone appeared a few times. This chain joins TRBV2 and TRBJ1-5, with a weak D call TRBD1 (5 bases). From germline, CDR1 is SNHLY and CDR2 FYNNEI. The CDR3 runs 13 residues. V was pared by 6 bases and J by 4 bases, with 10 bases between. The CDR3 loop reads CASRKEGNQPQHF. CDR3 nucleotides: TGTGCCAGCAGAAAGGAGGGGAATCAGCCCCAGCATTTT.

The CDR3 reads CASSLRAGTSSYEQYF. Here the CDR3 DNA reads TGTGCCAGCAGCTTGAGAGCGGGTACTAGCTCCTACGAGCAGTACTTC. The V call is TRBV5-4, the J call TRBJ2-7; a possible D gene is TRBD2 (6 bases). The V and J ends lost 1 base and 0 bases respectively, with 14 bases between them. The CDR3 length is 16 residues. Germline V CDR1 and CDR2: SGHNT, YYREEE (reference sequence).

This chain links TRBV11-2 with TRBJ2-7; unclear D gene. The CDR3 spans 11 residues. Trimming removed 2 bases at V and 7 bases at J, with 6 bases between. Germline CDR1 SGHAT, CDR2 FQNNGV. CDR3 loop: CASSLSPEQYF. DNA of the CDR3: TGTGCCAGCAGCTTATCTCCGGAGCAGTACTTC.

This clone was observed a handful of times. The V and J genes are TRBV3-1 (or the pseudogene TRBV3-2) and TRBJ1-5; possibly TRBD1 for D (6 bases). CDR1 LGHDT and CDR2 YNNKEL come from the germline V gene (reference sequence). The CDR3 is 15 residues long. Trimming cost V 2 bases and J 1 base, with 9 bases left between them. CDR3 in DNA: TGTGCCAGCAGCCAAACCCAGGGGAGCAATCAGCCCCAGCATTTT. This translates into CASSQTQGSNQPQHF.

The J gene is TRBJ2-3, the V gene TRBV28; 8 bases are shared with TRBD2. The CDR3 is 15 amino acids. The V and J ends lost 6 bases and 1 base, in that order; junction bases with no gene match: 6. Germline CDR1 and CDR2: MDHEN and SYDVKM. CDR3 loop: CASSTPTSGTDTQYF. DNA for the CDR3: TGTGCCAGCAGCACGCCGACTAGCGGCACAGATACGCAGTATTTT.

J is TRBJ2-3 and V is TRBV11-2; D unclear. The length of the CDR3 is 11 residues. CDR1 is SGHAT and CDR2 is FQNNGV in the germline V gene. V was clipped by 6 bases and J by 3 bases, with 4 bases between them. CDR3 in amino acids: CASRRTDTQYF. In nucleotides, the CDR3 is TGTGCCAGCAGGCGAACAGATACGCAGTATTTT. The full variable domain, its missing parts supplied by reference TRBV11-2 and TRBJ2-3, is EAGVAQSPRYKIIEKRQSVAFWCNPISGHATLYWYQQILGQGPKLLIQFQNNGVVDDSQLPKDRFSAERLKGVDSTLKIQPAKLEDSAVYLCASRRTDTQYFGPGTRLTVL.

This rearrangement joins TRBV3-1 (or the pseudogene TRBV3-2) to TRBJ2-7, with D tentatively TRBD2 (6 bases). Trimming took off 4 bases at V and 2 bases at J, with 12 bases between the two ends. Germline CDR1 LGHDT, CDR2 YNNKEL (reference sequence). The CDR3 totals 14 residues. CDR3 in DNA: TGTGCCAGCAGCCGGGACTCATTCGCCTACGAGCAGTACTTC. It yields the protein CASSRDSFAYEQYF.

This chain links TRBV10-1 with TRBJ2-5, with 11 nucleotides matching TRBD2. V gave up 6 bases and J gave up 4 bases; unmatched junction bases: 10. This CDR3 contains 16 residues. The V gene's germline CDR1 is WNHNN and CDR2 SYGVQD (reference sequence). The CDR3 sequence is CASSYTSGRGLETQYF. The DNA for the CDR3 is TGCGCCAGCAGCTACACTAGCGGGAGAGGTCTAGAGACCCAGTACTTC.

The V gene is TRBV9, the J gene TRBJ2-7; 9 bases map to TRBD1. This CDR3 has 15 amino acids. Losses at the gene ends were 0 bases for V and 4 bases for J; bases not matched to a gene: 5. In germline, CDR1 is SGDLS, CDR2 YYNGEE. CDR3 sequence reads: CASSVGGTGPYEQYF. CDR3 DNA: TGTGCCAGCAGCGTAGGGGGGACAGGGCCGTACGAGCAGTACTTC. Filled out from reference TRBV9 and TRBJ2-7, the complete variable domain reads DSGVTQTPKHLITATGQRVTLRCSPRSGDLSVYWYQQSLDQGLQFLIQYYNGEERAKGNILERFSAQQFPDLHSELNLSSLELGDSALYFCASSVGGTGPYEQYFGPGTRLTVT.

V is TRBV27 and J is TRBJ2-1; 7 bases are a match to TRBD1. The V gene's germline CDR1 is MNHEY and CDR2 SMNVEV (reference sequence). The junction had 16 bases not matched to a gene; V was cut back by 5 bases and J by 9 bases. This CDR3 is built from 16 residues. CDR3 DNA: TGTGCCAGCAGTGAACAGGGGAATGGCCTATACGGTGAGCAGTTCTTC. It specifies CASSEQGNGLYGEQFF.

The genes are TRBV13 and TRBJ2-7; 7 bases fit TRBD2. In germline, CDR1 is PRHDT, CDR2 FYEKMQ (reference sequence). The CDR3 has 14 amino acids. The J segment lost 2 bases and the V segment lost 2 bases, leaving 3 bases of the junction unmatched. Here the CDR3 DNA reads TGTGCCAGCAGCTTAACAGCGGGACCCTACGAGCAGTACTTC. Amino acids: CASSLTAGPYEQYF.

The chain recombines TRBV29-1 with TRBJ1-1; 7 positions agree with TRBD1. The CDR3 consists of 13 residues. The J segment lost 1 base and the V segment lost 7 bases, leaving 6 bases of the junction unmatched. Germline CDR1 and CDR2: SQVTM and ANQGSEA. As DNA, the CDR3 is TGCAGCGCCCTGGGACAGCAGAACACTGAAGCTTTCTTT. Translating it yields CSALGQQNTEAFF. The entire variable domain, with the rest obtained from reference TRBV29-1 and TRBJ1-1, is as follows: SAVISQKPSRDICQRGTSLTIQCQVDSQVTMMFWYRQQPGQSLTLIATANQGSEATYESGFVIDKFPISRPNLTFSTLTVSNMSPEDSSIYLCSALGQQNTEAFFGQGTRLTVV.

The rearrangement joins TRBV28 to TRBJ2-7, with TRBD2 matching 12 bases. With 6 bases clipped from V and 2 bases from J, the junction kept 8 bases outside the gene matches. Germline CDR1 and CDR2: MDHEN and SYDVKM. This CDR3 region has 16 residues. CDR3 nucleotides: TGTGCCAGCAGCATCTCTGGACTAGCGGGGACCTACGAGCAGTACTTC. Its protein product is CASSISGLAGTYEQYF.

The chain recombines TRBV7-6 with TRBJ2-6; a weak D match, TRBD1 (6 bases). The germline V gene has CDR1 SGHVS and CDR2 FNYEAQ. Trimming stripped 1 base from V and 0 bases from J, with 16 bases between. The CDR3 has 19 residues. This CDR3 is CASSLDDPRGISGANVLTF. Here the CDR3 DNA reads TGTGCCAGCAGCTTAGACGATCCCAGGGGCATCTCTGGGGCCAACGTCCTGACTTTC.

The chain recombines TRBV28 with TRBJ1-4, with 7 bases that match TRBD1. This CDR3 spans 15 amino acids. Looked up from germline, CDR1 is MDHEN and CDR2 is SYDVKM. Trimming removed 7 bases from V and 3 bases from J; junction bases left unmatched: 8. This CDR3 reads CASTPLDRSNEKLFF. For the CDR3, the DNA is TGTGCCAGCACCCCCTTGGACAGGTCTAATGAAAAACTGTTTTTT.

CDR3 DNA sequence: TGCGCCAGCAGCCAGGAAGAGGGGACTAGCGGTTACAATGAGCAGTTCTTC. The encoded protein is CASSQEEGTSGYNEQFF. The rearrangement joins TRBV4-1 to TRBJ2-1, with TRBD2 identical over 11 bases. The V gene's germline CDR1 is MGHRA and CDR2 YSYEKL. CDR3 length: 17 amino acids. Unmatched junction bases numbered 8, after V lost 3 bases and J lost 4 bases.

This clone was seen a single time. The chain recombines TRBV29-1 with TRBJ1-3; possible D gene TRBD1, 6 bases. The CDR3 length is 14 residues. The V and J ends lost 5 bases and 9 bases respectively, with 20 bases between them. Germline V gives CDR1 SQVTM, CDR2 ANQGSEA. CDR3 residues: CSVILTGSVATIYF. CDR3 sequence (DNA): TGCAGCGTTATACTAACAGGGAGCGTCGCCACCATATATTTT. Supplemented by reference TRBV29-1 and TRBJ1-3, the full variable domain reads SAVISQKPSRDICQRGTSLTIQCQVDSQVTMMFWYRQQPGQSLTLIATANQGSEATYESGFVIDKFPISRPNLTFSTLTVSNMSPEDSSIYLCSVILTGSVATIYFGEGSWLTVV.

This clone has just a few counts. V gene TRBV6-5 combines with J gene TRBJ1-2, with TRBD1 identical over 9 bases. The V segment lost 6 bases and the J segment 4 bases; nucleotides outside the gene matches: 6. Germline loops: CDR1 MNHEY, CDR2 SVGAGI. The CDR3 totals 14 residues. For the CDR3, the DNA is TGTGCCAGCAGGCTGGGACAGGGCCTCTATGGCTACACCTTC. This translates into CASRLGQGLYGYTF.

The V call is TRBV20-1, the J call TRBJ2-1; the match to TRBD2 covers 9 bases. Losses at the gene ends were 3 bases for V and 5 bases for J; bases not matched to a gene: 11. This CDR3 is 16 amino acids long. Germline CDR1 and CDR2: DFQATT and SNEGSKA (reference sequence). CDR3 protein: CSASRATSGTHNEQFF. The DNA for the CDR3 is TGCAGTGCTAGTAGGGCGACTAGCGGCACACACAATGAGCAGTTCTTC.

V gene TRBV7-6 combines with J gene TRBJ2-3; 12 bases fit TRBD2. Germline CDR1 reads SGHVS; CDR2 reads FNYEAQ. V lost 5 bases to trimming and J lost 0 bases; unmatched junction nucleotides: 9. This CDR3 is built from 18 residues. CDR3: CASSQRTSGTGSTDTQYF. The CDR3 nucleotides are TGTGCCAGCAGCCAGAGGACTAGCGGGACCGGTAGCACAGATACGCAGTATTTT.

The chain's CDR3 is CASSRASGRYNEQFF. The CDR3 DNA reads as TGTGCCAGCAGCCGAGCTAGCGGGAGGTACAATGAGCAGTTCTTC. The chain links TRBV6-5 to TRBJ2-1, with 11 positions matching TRBD2. The germline V gene has CDR1 MNHEY and CDR2 SVGAGI. The V and J ends lost 6 bases and 4 bases, in that order; junction bases with no gene match: 5. CDR3 length: 15 amino acids.